This T cell receptor beta chain was documented in a study of blood T cell repertoires in COVID-19 (dated by TCRdb to 2020 to 2022). A note on the overall study: Samples covering the acute and convalescent phases of COVID-19 were provided by collaborators in the United States, Italy and Spain. The material from the prospective study consisted of cDNA or gDNA derived from T cells, B-cell-depleted T cells, or PBMCs. Deeply sampled blood TCRbeta repertoires from subjects exposed to, actively infected with, or recovered from COVID-19 were included in the dataset. The repertoires were made available in a free public database intended to serve as a resource for research on the immune response to SARS-CoV-2. The samples were drawn from the first 160 participants of the ongoing ImmuneRACE study and from 1,254 subjects provided by 6 global collaborators. The sample metadata nearly always contained a de-identified subject ID, COVID-19 status, age in years and sex. Where HLA class I and class II types were available, the types were taken from metadata supplied by the sample provider, not from assay-based typing. What the study reported, not specific to this receptor: The quantity of clinical and demographic metadata differed by source and by participant and was supplied without curation.

About this clone itself: Its antigen is unknown. No per-base quality is available; no much larger clone lies one base away.

CDR1 and CDR2, per the germline V gene, are KGHDR and SFDVKD. From the cysteine through the phenylalanine, the CDR3 covers 13 amino acids. Only the CDR3 portion is preserved as DNA: 39 bases, with reading frame beginning at the first base. The V end loses 5 bases and the J end loses 2 bases, and a stretch of 8 bases separates them. TCRbeta CDR3 regions were amplified from genomic DNA using the immunoSEQ Assay, a bias-controlled multiplex PCR. Regarding the original processing steps: The number of nucleated cells in each sample was estimated from the amplification of reference gene primers within the assay. Sequence reads were collapsed and filtered to measure the absolute abundance of every unique TCRbeta CDR3 rearrangement. For each sample, productive Simpson clonality was calculated as the square root of Simpson's diversity index across productive rearrangements. TCRdb limited this immuneACCESS table to in-frame rearrangements with V and J called. A share of clones is missing; checked studies link under half to unresolved V genes, and the rest is unexplained. V and J calls and clone size are copied from that table; D and trimming were computed from the DNA. Counted in this sample were around 65,000 clones; about four fifths of them appeared once. The ten most abundant clones make up 6.4% of the sample.

The collaborating institutions used their own protocols to collect whole blood in K2EDTA tubes. For TCRbeta analysis, collaborator samples were shipped as frozen whole blood, as isolated PBMCs, or as DNA extracted from either sample type. The sequence was collected from a woman between 50 and 59 years old with active or convalescent COVID-19. Sequenced material: peripheral blood. The rearrangement combines TRBV24-1 with TRBJ1-2; the D gene assignment is ambiguous. The CDR3 protein: CATSAYLNYGYTF. The bases are TGTGCCACCAGTGCCTATCTGAACTATGGCTACACCTTC.